The 31 T cell receptor beta chains listed next were all sequenced from one sample in a study of blood T cell repertoires in COVID-19 (dated by TCRdb to 2018 to 2021). The library was made by the immunoSEQ multiplex PCR assay. Drawn from immuneACCESS, this table holds only the in-frame rearrangements with V and J called that TCRdb kept. Clones are partly lost; checked studies trace under half to an unresolved V gene and leave the rest unexplained. The table for this sample lists about 140,000 clones; more than 70% of them were counted only once. The ten largest clones capture approximately 8.2% of the sample. The sample was peripheral blood. The receptor set was obtained from a woman aged 60-70 years with acute or convalescent COVID-19.

V is TRBV6-4 and J is TRBJ2-1; perhaps TRBD2 as D (6 bases). CDR1 and CDR2 from the germline V gene are MRHNA and SNTAGT. The CDR3 has 16 amino acids. The V gene lost 2 bases and the J gene lost 7 bases, with 18 bases spanning the gap. CDR3 region: CASSDHSRGLTNEQFF. CDR3 nucleotide sequence: TGTGCCAGCAGTGACCATTCTCGGGGACTGACGAATGAGCAGTTCTTC.

This clone has a single count. The chain has TRBV7-2 and TRBJ1-4; 8 bases match TRBD1. CDR1 and CDR2 (germline): SGHTA, FQGNSA. V shed 2 bases, J shed 11 bases, and the junction held 10 bases outside the gene matches. This CDR3 contains 15 residues. The CDR3 DNA reads TGTGCCAGCAGCTTACAGACAGGGGAAATGAATAAACTGTTTTTT. This encodes CASSLQTGEMNKLFF.

The chain uses TRBV5-1 and TRBJ2-1; tentative D call: TRBD2 (8 bases). There are 16 residues in the CDR3. V was pared by 4 bases and J by 4 bases, with 18 bases between. Germline V gives CDR1 SGHRS, CDR2 YFSETQ. The CDR3 DNA reads TGCGCCAGCAGCCCCGGGAGGGACAGTATTTACAATGAGCAGTTCTTC. Encoded protein: CASSPGRDSIYNEQFF.

The genes are TRBV12-3 or TRBV12-4 and TRBJ1-1, with unresolved D. With 4 bases removed from V and 4 bases from J, the gap between germline ends came to 10 bases. The CDR3 has 13 amino acids. CDR3 in amino acids: CASSSRLGTEAFF. The CDR3 DNA reads as TGTGCCAGCAGTTCGCGGCTGGGCACTGAAGCTTTCTTT.

About this clone: At one end, the junction sequence differs from germline, possibly due to a read error. V gene TRBV27 combines with J gene TRBJ1-2; 7 bases map to TRBD1. The CDR3 spans 13 residues. The germline V gene has CDR1 MNHEY and CDR2 SMNVEV (reference sequence). The CDR3 DNA follows: TGTGCCAGCAGTTTTTTATGGGGCGACAGGGTTATCTTC. This gives the protein CASSFLWGDRVIF.

The chain combines TRBV7-2 with TRBJ2-3; 15 nucleotides line up with TRBD2. There are 19 residues in the CDR3. Germline CDR1 and CDR2: SGHTA and FQGNSA. The V gene end was trimmed by 4 bases and the J gene end by 5 bases; junction bases not matched to a gene: 13. CDR3 sequence: CASSSRPPGLAGGRDTQYF. The DNA for the CDR3 is TGTGCCAGCAGCTCCCGTCCTCCGGGACTAGCGGGGGGCAGAGATACGCAGTATTTT.

The rearrangement links TRBV2 to TRBJ1-1; 9 nucleotides line up with TRBD1. CDR1 SNHLY and CDR2 FYNNEI come from the germline V gene. With V trimmed by 5 bases and J by 2 bases, 6 bases remained unmatched. The CDR3 loop spans 15 amino acids. This CDR3 reads CASSYSGQGNTEAFF. The CDR3 region has the DNA TGTGCCAGCAGTTACTCGGGACAGGGTAACACTGAAGCTTTCTTT.

This chain uses TRBV6-5 with TRBJ2-7; TRBD1 matches 7 bases. The V segment lost 0 bases and the J segment 2 bases; nucleotides outside the gene matches: 4. The CDR3 spans 15 residues. Germline V gene data show CDR1 as MNHEY and CDR2 as SVGAGI. CDR3: CASSYSGQTTYEQYF. CDR3 DNA sequence: TGTGCCAGCAGTTACTCGGGACAGACAACCTACGAGCAGTACTTC.

This sequence joins TRBV30 and TRBJ1-5; D might be TRBD1 (6 bases). Germline V gene data show CDR1 as GTSNPN and CDR2 as SVGIG (reference sequence). Trimming left V 3 bases short and J 1 base short, with 19 bases between. CDR3 length equals 17 residues. The CDR3 protein is CAWSKGQLGMSNQPQHF. Here the CDR3 DNA reads TGTGCCTGGAGCAAAGGACAGTTGGGGATGAGCAATCAGCCCCAGCATTTT. The full variable domain, rest sourced from reference TRBV30 and TRBJ1-5, is SQTIHQWPATLVQPVGSPLSLECTVEGTSNPNLYWYRQAAGRGLQLLFYSVGIGQISSEVPQNLSASRPQDRQFILSSKKLLLSDSGFYLCAWSKGQLGMSNQPQHFGDGTRLSIL.

The V gene is TRBV6-5, the J gene TRBJ1-3; no clear D gene. Deletions cut 6 bases from V and 0 bases from J, with 12 bases between. This CDR3 spans 15 amino acids. Per the germline V gene, CDR1 is MNHEY and CDR2 is SVGAGI. The CDR3 loop reads CASRLSFTSGNTIYF. The CDR3 DNA sequence: TGTGCCAGCAGACTTAGCTTCACCTCTGGAAACACCATATATTTT.

The chain is built from TRBV6-5 and TRBJ1-6; D gene uncertain. Deletions cut 0 bases from V and 4 bases from J, with 7 bases between. Per the germline V gene, CDR1 is MNHEY and CDR2 is SVGAGI. CDR3 length equals 15 residues. The CDR3 spells CASSYSRGYNSPLHF. The CDR3 nucleotides are TGTGCCAGCAGTTACTCGCGAGGATATAATTCACCCCTCCACTTT.

The V gene is TRBV5-5, the J gene TRBJ1-1; D not resolved. Per germline, CDR1 SGHKS and CDR2 YYEKEE (reference sequence). V was clipped by 0 bases and J by 2 bases, with 5 bases between them. The CDR3 totals 13 residues. CDR3 DNA: TGTGCCAGCAGCTTGGGCAGTAACACTGAAGCTTTCTTT. Protein product: CASSLGSNTEAFF.

The chain couples TRBV10-1 to TRBJ2-1; possible D gene TRBD1, 5 bases. The germline V and J ends were trimmed by 6 bases and 10 bases, with 16 bases remaining between them. Germline lookup yields CDR1 WNHNN and CDR2 SYGVQD (reference sequence). The CDR3 runs to 13 residues. CDR3 loop: CASRKDINGEQFF. The CDR3 DNA is TGCGCCAGCAGGAAGGACATTAACGGCGAGCAGTTCTTC.

This chain joins TRBV13 and TRBJ1-4, with TRBD1 matching 8 bases. The V gene end was trimmed by 3 bases and the J gene end by 3 bases; junction bases not matched to a gene: 0. This CDR3 contains 14 residues. The germline CDR1 and CDR2 sequences are PRHDT and FYEKMQ (reference sequence). The CDR3 sequence: CASSLTGANEKLFF. The DNA for the CDR3 is TGTGCCAGCAGCTTGACAGGGGCTAATGAAAAACTGTTTTTT.

The chain is built from TRBV5-1 and TRBJ1-2, with TRBD1 identical over 7 bases. The germline V gene encodes CDR1 SGHRS and CDR2 YFSETQ. With V trimmed by 2 bases and J by 4 bases, 8 bases remained unmatched. The CDR3 sequence is 15 residues long. The DNA for the CDR3 is TGCGCCAGCAGCTTTTTGACAGGGACCTCCTATGGCTACACCTTC. Its protein is CASSFLTGTSYGYTF.

This chain uses TRBV28 with TRBJ1-2, with unresolved D. This CDR3 has 12 amino acids. Germline V gene lookup returns CDR1 MDHEN and CDR2 SYDVKM. Trimming removed 4 bases from V and 4 bases from J, with 7 bases in between. CDR3 in DNA: TGTGCCAGCAGTTCTCGAGGCTATGGCTACACCTTC. It yields the protein CASSSRGYGYTF.

The chain joins TRBV29-1 to TRBJ1-1; D not resolved. CDR1 is SQVTM, CDR2 ANQGSEA, per germline. There are 12 residues in the CDR3. Deletions cut 7 bases from V and 1 base from J, with 10 bases between. The CDR3 bases are TGCAGCGGGAGGTTAACGAACACTGAAGCTTTCTTT. Translation gives CSGRLTNTEAFF.

This chain connects TRBV7-9 to TRBJ2-3; D is possibly TRBD2 (6 bases). Germline lookup yields CDR1 SEHNR and CDR2 FQNEAQ (reference sequence). V lost 1 base to trimming and J lost 3 bases, with 14 bases between them. The CDR3 loop spans 16 amino acids. CDR3 in amino acids: CASSLGRWGETDTQYF. CDR3 in DNA: TGTGCCAGCAGCTTAGGACGGTGGGGGGAAACAGATACGCAGTATTTT.

This clone occurred a few times. Other DNA variants within this sample encode the same CDR3. The chain joins TRBV19 to TRBJ1-5; 10 nucleotides agree with TRBD1. This CDR3 has 16 amino acids. Germline CDR1 reads LNHDA; CDR2 reads SQIVND (reference sequence). The V and J ends lost 4 bases and 3 bases, in that order; junction bases with no gene match: 6. In DNA form, the CDR3 reads TGTGCCAGTAGTACCCCGGACAGGGGGAACAATCAGCCCCAGCATTTT. Its protein is CASSTPDRGNNQPQHF.

This clone has ten or more counts. The chain employs TRBV19 and TRBJ1-6; D is unresolved. V was trimmed by 7 bases and J by 6 bases, leaving 19 bases between them. Germline assignment: CDR1 LNHDA and CDR2 SQIVND (reference sequence). The CDR3 has 16 residues. The CDR3 spells CASNPGGEGINSPLHF. In nucleotides, the CDR3 is TGTGCCAGTAACCCCGGCGGGGAAGGAATTAATTCACCCCTCCACTTT.

The J gene is TRBJ2-7, the V gene TRBV5-4; 9 bases map to TRBD1. Trimming at V came to 0 bases and at J to 4 bases, leaving 5 bases not matched to a gene. CDR1 is SGHNT and CDR2 is YYREEE in the germline V gene (reference sequence). CDR3 size: 15 residues. CDR3 in amino acids: CASSLDRGQGYEQYF. The CDR3 DNA reads as TGTGCCAGCAGCTTGGACCGTGGACAGGGGTACGAGCAGTACTTC.

In DNA, the CDR3 is TGTGCCAGCAGTGAATGGCACGGGACTCGGATGGATGAGCAGTTCTTC. Its translation is CASSEWHGTRMDEQFF. The rearrangement links TRBV6-1 to TRBJ2-1, with TRBD2 as a possible D gene (6 bases). CDR3 size: 16 residues. Germline V CDR1 and CDR2: MNHNS, SASEGT. V dropped 2 bases and J dropped 8 bases, with 19 bases sitting between them.

This clone was picked up a small number of times. V and J are TRBV28 and TRBJ1-1; 7 nucleotides agree with TRBD1. The CDR3 extends over 14 amino acids. The ends lost 4 bases at V and 6 bases at J; junction bases unmatched: 8. Germline CDR1 MDHEN, CDR2 SYDVKM. CDR3 in DNA: TGTGCCAGCAGTTCTTTACCTGACAGGGCTGAAGCTTTCTTT. This gives the protein CASSSLPDRAEAFF.

This chain uses TRBV9 with TRBJ2-3; D is ambiguous. Germline CDR1 reads SGDLS; CDR2 reads YYNGEE. The CDR3 covers 15 residues. Trimming stripped 0 bases from V and 3 bases from J, with 11 bases between. CDR3 region: CASSVGSYSTDTQYF. The CDR3 bases are TGTGCCAGCAGCGTAGGGTCGTACAGTACAGATACGCAGTATTTT.

Written as DNA, the CDR3 is TGTGCCAGCAGCCTCGACCGAGGGGGATCACCCCTCCACTTT. Translating it yields CASSLDRGGSPLHF. The J gene is TRBJ1-6, the V gene TRBV7-9; possibly TRBD1 for D (6 bases). Germline V lookup: CDR1 SEHNR, CDR2 FQNEAQ (reference sequence). This CDR3 region has 14 residues. V gave up 5 bases and J gave up 10 bases, with 15 bases separating them.

As for this clone: Relative to the germline gene, one junction end is altered; a read error may explain this. This chain links TRBV10-3 with TRBJ2-7; 9 positions match TRBD1. Looked up from germline, CDR1 is ENHRY and CDR2 is SYGVKD. This CDR3 contains 16 residues. The CDR3 protein is CALSESGQGGTYEQYF. The DNA of the CDR3 is TGTGCCCTCAGTGAGTCGGGACAGGGTGGGACCTACGAGCAGTACTTC.

The rearrangement uses TRBV28 and TRBJ2-3; no reliable D call. This CDR3 spans 15 amino acids. Germline CDR1 MDHEN, CDR2 SYDVKM. V was pared by 7 bases and J by 0 bases, with 14 bases between. The CDR3, as DNA: TGTGCCAGCAATTTTACTCGTGTTAGCACAGATACGCAGTATTTT. It specifies CASNFTRVSTDTQYF.

The chain is built from TRBV5-1 and TRBJ2-1; D uncertain. With 4 bases removed from V and 0 bases from J, the gap between germline ends came to 11 bases. The CDR3 loop spans 15 amino acids. Germline V gene data show CDR1 as SGHRS and CDR2 as YFSETQ. The CDR3 loop is CASSASESSYNEQFF. The CDR3, as DNA: TGCGCCAGCAGCGCCTCCGAGAGCTCCTACAATGAGCAGTTCTTC.

This clone was seen once. This chain uses TRBV11-1 with TRBJ1-1, with D unresolved. Trimming cost V 0 bases and J 1 base, with 6 bases left between them. Germline CDR1 SGHAT, CDR2 FQDESV (reference sequence). The CDR3 is 14 amino acids. The CDR3 sequence: CASSLAGGNTEAFF. In DNA, the CDR3 is TGTGCCAGCAGCTTAGCCGGAGGGAACACTGAAGCTTTCTTT.

This clone has more than one count but fewer than ten. This chain joins TRBV7-2 and TRBJ1-6, with TRBD1 as a possible D gene (5 bases). The germline CDR1 and CDR2 sequences are SGHTA and FQGNSA. V dropped 5 bases and J dropped 9 bases, with 11 bases sitting between them. This CDR3 has 13 amino acids. DNA of the CDR3: TGTGCCAGCAGCAGACCGGGGGGTTCACCCCTCCACTTT. Its protein product is CASSRPGGSPLHF.

The V call is TRBV18, the J call TRBJ1-2, with 7 nucleotides matching TRBD1. Trimming at V came to 2 bases and at J to 2 bases, leaving 8 bases not matched to a gene. The CDR3 length is 16 residues. Germline CDR1 is KGHSH and CDR2 is LQKENI. This CDR3 reads CASSPLRDSLNYGYTF. In DNA, the CDR3 is TGTGCCAGCTCACCATTGCGGGACAGTTTAAACTATGGCTACACCTTC.